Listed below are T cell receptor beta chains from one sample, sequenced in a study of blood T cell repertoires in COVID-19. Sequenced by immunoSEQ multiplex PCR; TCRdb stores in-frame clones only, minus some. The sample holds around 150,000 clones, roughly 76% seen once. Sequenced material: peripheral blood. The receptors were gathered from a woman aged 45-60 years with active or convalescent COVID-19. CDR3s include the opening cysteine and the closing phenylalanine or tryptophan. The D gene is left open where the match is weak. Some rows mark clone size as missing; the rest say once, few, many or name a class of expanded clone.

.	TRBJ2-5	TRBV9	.	TGTGCCAGCAGCGTAGGAGGGAGTCCGCGGGAGACCCAGTACTTC	CASSVGGSPRETQYF
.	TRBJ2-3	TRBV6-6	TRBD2	TGTGCCAGCAGTTACCCGGCCACGGGGGGTACAGATACGCAGTATTTT	CASSYPATGGTDTQYF
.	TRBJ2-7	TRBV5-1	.	TGCGCCAGCAGCTTTGTAGCGGCGAACGAGCAGTACTTC	CASSFVAANEQYF
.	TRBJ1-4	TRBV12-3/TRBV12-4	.	TGTGCCAGCAGGGTCGGGGCTAATGAAAAACTGTTTTTT	CASRVGANEKLFF
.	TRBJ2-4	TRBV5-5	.	TGTGCCAGCAGCTTGTGGGGGCGCGGAAACATTCAGTACTTC	CASSLWGRGNIQYF
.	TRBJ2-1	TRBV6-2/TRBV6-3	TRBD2	TGTGCCAGCAGTTCGACTGGGACTAGCGCCCTTAGCTCCTACAATGAGCAGTTCTTC	CASSSTGTSALSSYNEQFF
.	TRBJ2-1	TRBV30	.	TGTGCCTGGAGCCCGGGGGTCTTCTACAATGAGCAGTTCTTC	CAWSPGVFYNEQFF
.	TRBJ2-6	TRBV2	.	TGTGCCAGCACTTTATCTGGGGCCAACGTCCTGACTTTC	CASTLSGANVLTF
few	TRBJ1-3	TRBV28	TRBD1	TGTGCCAGCAGTCAAGGCACAGGGGTCGGTGGAGGAAACACCATATATTTT	CASSQGTGVGGGNTIYF
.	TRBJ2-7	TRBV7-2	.	TGTGCCAGCAGCTTTCTCAGGGGCGAGCAGTACTTC	CASSFLRGEQYF
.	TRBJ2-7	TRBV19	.	TGTGCCAGTAGCGACAGATACTACGAGCAGTACTTC	CASSDRYYEQYF
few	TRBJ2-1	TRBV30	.	TGTGCCTGGGACAACCCCGGCTCAGGGGAATCGTTCTTC	CAWDNPGSGESFF
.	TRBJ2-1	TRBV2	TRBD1	TGTGCCAGCAGTCCCCAGGGGGCCGCCTACAATGAGCAGTTCTTC	CASSPQGAAYNEQFF
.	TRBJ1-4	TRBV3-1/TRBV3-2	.	TGTGCCAGCAGCCTGGACAGCCAAAATGAAAAACTGTTTTTT	CASSLDSQNEKLFF
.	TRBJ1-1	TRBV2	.	TGTGCCAGCAGGGTCTCGGGACAGAACACTGAAGCTTTCTTT	CASRVSGQNTEAFF
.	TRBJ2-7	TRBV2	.	TGTGCCAGCACCGACAGTCGTTTGTACGAGCAGTACTTC	CASTDSRLYEQYF
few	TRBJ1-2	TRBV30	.	TGTGCCTGGAGAAAGGACAGACCGAGCTACACCTTC	CAWRKDRPSYTF
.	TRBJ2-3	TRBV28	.	TGTGCCAGCACCTCTTCCGAGGATACGCAGTATTTT	CASTSSEDTQYF
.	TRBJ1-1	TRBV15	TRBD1	TGTGCCACCAGCAGAGTGAACAGGGGCCGGACTGAAGCTTTCTTT	CATSRVNRGRTEAFF
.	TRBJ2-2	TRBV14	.	TGTGCCAGCAGCCGTGGCAGGGGATATCCCGGGGAGCTGTTTTTT	CASSRGRGYPGELFF
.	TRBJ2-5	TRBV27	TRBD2	TGTGCCAGCAGTTCAACCGGGACTAGCGGGATAGAGACCCAGTACTTC	CASSSTGTSGIETQYF
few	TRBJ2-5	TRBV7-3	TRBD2	TGTGCCAGCAGCTTATGGGCGGGAGGGGAAGAGACCCAGTACTTC	CASSLWAGGEETQYF
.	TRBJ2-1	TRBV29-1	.	TGCAGCGTTGATTCCGGGGGGCTCTCGAGAAATGAGCAGTTCTTC	CSVDSGGLSRNEQFF
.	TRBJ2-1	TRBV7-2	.	TGTGCCAGCAGCTTCCCTGGGACACAAAACAATGAGCAGTTCTTC	CASSFPGTQNNEQFF
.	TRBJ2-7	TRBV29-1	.	TGCAGCGCTGTGAATAGCATGGGGACACGGGAGCAGTACTTC	CSAVNSMGTREQYF
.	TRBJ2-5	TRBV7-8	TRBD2	TGTGCCAGCAGCCGTCAGCTTCCGGGACTAGCGGGAGGGACTCAAGAGACCCAGTACTTC	CASSRQLPGLAGGTQETQYF
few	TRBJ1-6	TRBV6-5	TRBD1	TGTGCCAGCAGTTACCGGGACAGGGAGGGGAATTCACCCCTCCACTTT	CASSYRDREGNSPLHF
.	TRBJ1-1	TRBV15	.	TGTGCCACCAGCAGAGATTTGGGGAGTGAAGCTTTCTTT	CATSRDLGSEAFF
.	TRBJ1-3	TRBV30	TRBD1	TGTGCCTGGAGTGCCGGGACAGGGGATGGAGACACCATATATTTT	CAWSAGTGDGDTIYF
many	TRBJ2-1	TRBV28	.	TGTGCCAGCAGCCCAAGGGCCAGGGGCAATGAGCAGTTCTTC	CASSPRARGNEQFF
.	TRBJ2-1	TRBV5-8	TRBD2	TGTGCCAGCGGGACTAGCGGTTACAATGAGCAGTTCTTC	CASGTSGYNEQFF
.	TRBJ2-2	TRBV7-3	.	TGTGCCAGCAGCCCAGGGAGGACGAACACCGGGGAGCTGTTTTTT	CASSPGRTNTGELFF
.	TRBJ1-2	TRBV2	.	TGTGCCAGCATCCCCAATCGGTACTATGGCTACACCTTC	CASIPNRYYGYTF